These 28 T cell receptor beta chains were all obtained from the same sample, sequenced in a study of cytomegalovirus exposure and HLA in healthy donors. A multiplex PCR was run with 60 Vbeta primers and 13 Jbeta primers. Produced via immunoSEQ multiplex PCR; TCRdb's table is partial and in-frame only. Of fewer than 200,000 clones in the sample, roughly 85% were seen once. The sample consisted of PBMCs. These receptors were taken from a man between 18 and 29 years old in good health and CMV-seropositive.

The V call is TRBV18, the J call TRBJ2-6, with 7 positions matching TRBD2. The trim removed 3 bases at V and 2 bases at J, leaving 4 bases unmatched. This CDR3 contains 16 residues. Germline V lookup: CDR1 KGHSH, CDR2 LQKENI. The chain's CDR3 is CASSPAGGAGANVLTF. DNA of the CDR3: TGTGCCAGCTCACCCGCTGGGGGGGCTGGGGCCAACGTCCTGACTTTC.

The gene calls are TRBV11-3 and TRBJ2-5; TRBD2 is a possible D gene (6 bases). The V end lost 4 bases, the J end lost 1 base, and 13 bases lay between the germline ends. The CDR3 has 15 residues. From germline, CDR1 is SGHNT and CDR2 YENEEA. The CDR3 region is CASSSDAGPQETQYF. In DNA form, the CDR3 reads TGTGCCAGCAGCTCGGACGCGGGGCCCCAAGAGACCCAGTACTTC. Together with reference TRBV11-3 and TRBJ2-5, the CDR3 gives the full variable domain: EAGVVQSPRYKIIEKKQPVAFWCNPISGHNTLYWYLQNLGQGPELLIRYENEEAVDDSQLPKDRFSAERLKGVDSTLKIQPAELGDSAVYLCASSSDAGPQETQYFGPGTRLLVL.

The chain recombines TRBV18 with TRBJ1-2; 9 bases are a match to TRBD1. The junction had 5 bases not matched to a gene; V was cut back by 5 bases and J by 1 base. The CDR3 length is 15 residues. CDR1 is KGHSH, CDR2 LQKENI, per germline. CDR3 in DNA: TGTGCCAGCTCATCCGGGACAGGGAGTAACTATGGCTACACCTTC. It yields the protein CASSSGTGSNYGYTF.

V usage is TRBV7-8 and J usage is TRBJ2-3; 11 bases are a match to TRBD2. The V segment lost 1 base and the J segment 5 bases; nucleotides outside the gene matches: 11. CDR3 length equals 18 residues. The germline V gene has CDR1 SGHVS and CDR2 FQNEAQ. The CDR3 DNA sequence: TGTGCCAGCAGCTTAGGAAGTATAGCGGGGGGGCCAGTAGATACGCAGTATTTT. Protein product: CASSLGSIAGGPVDTQYF.

The sample holds a few counts of this clone. V usage is TRBV7-2 and J usage is TRBJ2-4, with TRBD2 identical over 8 bases. With 4 bases clipped from V and 8 bases from J, the junction kept 7 bases outside the gene matches. CDR3 length equals 14 residues. Germline V CDR1 and CDR2: SGHTA, FQGNSA. The CDR3 spells CASSSTGGRDIQYF. CDR3 nucleotides: TGTGCCAGCAGCTCAACGGGGGGGCGGGACATTCAGTACTTC.

This clone was detected only once. The rearrangement links TRBV18 to TRBJ2-7; weak D call: TRBD1 (6 bases). The CDR3 runs 14 residues. Deletions cut 3 bases from V and 2 bases from J, with 11 bases between. CDR1 and CDR2 from the germline V gene are KGHSH and LQKENI. Written as DNA, the CDR3 is TGTGCCAGCTCACCGGACAGCGTTGCCTACGAGCAGTACTTC. This codes for CASSPDSVAYEQYF. Full variable domain (missing parts from reference TRBV18 and TRBJ2-7): NAGVMQNPRHLVRRRGQEARLRCSPMKGHSHVYWYRQLPEEGLKFMVYLQKENIIDESGMPKERFSAEFPKEGPSILRIQQVVRGDSAAYFCASSPDSVAYEQYFGPGTRLTVT.

This clone was detected once. J is TRBJ2-5 and V is TRBV27, with 8 bases lining up with TRBD1. V dropped 5 bases and J dropped 2; count of bases not matched to a gene: 4. Per the germline V gene, CDR1 is MNHEY and CDR2 is SMNVEV (reference sequence). This CDR3 comprises 14 residues. CDR3 bases: TGTGCCAGCAGTGGACAGGGTAGACAAGAGACCCAGTACTTC. Its protein product is CASSGQGRQETQYF.

CDR3 nucleotide sequence: TGTGCCAGCAGCGTCGGGACAGGTGTTGGAGGCGCTTTCTTT. It yields the protein CASSVGTGVGGAFF. The V gene is TRBV9, the J gene TRBJ1-1; 8 bases agree with TRBD1. With 2 bases clipped from V and 11 bases from J, the junction kept 11 bases outside the gene matches. The CDR3 totals 14 residues. Germline V gene sequence: CDR1 SGDLS, CDR2 YYNGEE.

V gene TRBV10-3 combines with J gene TRBJ2-2, with 7 bases identical to TRBD1. The CDR3 covers 17 residues. Trimming took 6 bases from V and 2 from J; bases not matched to a gene: 12. Germline V gives CDR1 ENHRY, CDR2 SYGVKD. The CDR3 DNA sequence: TGTGCCATCAGCGCTACCCCCGGGACAGAAAACACCGGGGAGCTGTTTTTT. Protein product: CAISATPGTENTGELFF.

The gene calls are TRBV5-4 and TRBJ2-7; possible D gene TRBD1, 6 bases. The length of the CDR3 is 14 residues. V shed 3 bases and J shed 5 bases, with 15 bases lying between them. Germline V CDR1 and CDR2: SGHNT, YYREEE (reference sequence). This CDR3 is CASSSHRDLDEQYF. The CDR3, as DNA: TGTGCCAGCAGCTCACACAGGGACCTCGACGAGCAGTACTTC.

This chain joins TRBV27 and TRBJ2-5; 8 nucleotides match TRBD2. V was pared by 2 bases and J by 5 bases, with 10 bases of the junction left unmatched. In germline, CDR1 is MNHEY, CDR2 SMNVEV (reference sequence). The CDR3 spans 16 residues. CDR3 in amino acids: CASSLRDGGAQETQYF. In DNA form, the CDR3 reads TGTGCCAGCAGTTTAAGGGACGGGGGGGCCCAGGAGACCCAGTACTTC.

The chain carries TRBV2 and TRBJ1-3; 7 nucleotides line up with TRBD1. This CDR3 contains 16 residues. Unmatched junction bases numbered 9, after V lost 3 bases and J lost 4 bases. Germline-derived CDR1 and CDR2 are SNHLY and FYNNEI. CDR3 sequence: CASSDGWGTVGNTIYF. The CDR3 DNA reads as TGTGCCAGCAGTGATGGGTGGGGGACAGTAGGAAACACCATATATTTT.

V and J are TRBV27 and TRBJ2-3; D is undetermined. Germline V CDR1 and CDR2: MNHEY, SMNVEV (reference sequence). The CDR3 is 16 amino acids. V dropped 2 bases and J dropped 6 bases, with 18 bases sitting between them. For the CDR3, the DNA is TGTGCCAGCAGTTTAACCGCCGCCCGAGGTTGGGATACGCAGTATTTT. It is translated as CASSLTAARGWDTQYF.

The chain carries TRBV29-1 and TRBJ2-3; TRBD1 matches at 7 bases. With V trimmed by 6 bases and J by 3 bases, 3 bases remained unmatched. The CDR3 is 12 amino acids. The germline V gene has CDR1 SQVTM and CDR2 ANQGSEA. The CDR3: CSVGTATDTQYF. CDR3 sequence (DNA): TGCAGCGTCGGGACAGCGACAGATACGCAGTATTTT.

The rearrangement links TRBV30 to TRBJ2-3; 9 bases match TRBD1. Germline-derived CDR1 and CDR2 are GTSNPN and SVGIG (reference sequence). This CDR3 comprises 15 residues. The trim removed 1 base at V and 4 bases at J, leaving 6 bases unmatched. CDR3 in amino acids: CAWSAGQGRADTQYF. Written as DNA, the CDR3 is TGTGCCTGGAGTGCCGGACAGGGGAGGGCAGATACGCAGTATTTT.

This chain links TRBV14 with TRBJ1-3; no firm D call. The CDR3 runs 14 residues. The germline V gene has CDR1 SGHDN and CDR2 FVKESK. V lost 1 base, J lost 0 bases, and 4 bases lay in between. As DNA, the CDR3 is TGTGCCAGCAGCCAAGCCAGCTCTGGAAACACCATATATTTT. Its protein product is CASSQASSGNTIYF. Looking up the rest from reference TRBV14 and TRBJ1-3 gives the full variable domain: EAGVTQFPSHSVIEKGQTVTLRCDPISGHDNLYWYRRVMGKEIKFLLHFVKESKQDESGMPNNRFLAERTGGTYSTLKVQPAELEDSGVYFCASSQASSGNTIYFGEGSWLTVV.

The chain combines TRBV9 with TRBJ2-3, with 12 bases fitting TRBD2. The CDR3 is 15 amino acids. The germline gives CDR1 SGDLS, CDR2 YYNGEE. J lost 2 bases, V lost 7 bases, and 5 bases had no gene match. The DNA for the CDR3 is TGTGCCAGCGGAGGACTAGCGGGGAACACAGATACGCAGTATTTT. Translating it yields CASGGLAGNTDTQYF.

The chain joins TRBV6-5 to TRBJ2-1; D perhaps matches TRBD2 (6 bases). The V and J ends lost 6 bases and 12 bases respectively, with 15 bases between them. CDR1 is MNHEY, CDR2 SVGAGI, per germline. The CDR3 consists of 12 residues. CDR3: CASRTGGDSQFF. The CDR3 DNA sequence: TGTGCCAGCAGAACAGGTGGGGACTCGCAGTTCTTC.

The CDR3 nucleotides read TGTGCCAGCAGGGCCGAGGTACTAGCCGGAGATACGCAGTATTTT. It is translated as CASRAEVLAGDTQYF. The chain recombines TRBV2 with TRBJ2-3, with D perhaps TRBD2 (6 bases). V was shortened by 6 bases and J by 5 bases, with 18 bases between the two germline ends. CDR1 and CDR2 (germline): SNHLY, FYNNEI. This CDR3 has 15 amino acids.

The gene calls are TRBV7-3 and TRBJ1-3, with 7 bases that match TRBD1. This CDR3 region has 15 residues. Germline V gene data show CDR1 as SGHTA and CDR2 as FQGTGA. J gave up 0 bases and V 3 bases, and 2 bases lay outside the gene matches. The CDR3 loop is CASSLSGGSGNTIYF. The CDR3 DNA is TGTGCCAGCAGCTTGTCAGGGGGCTCTGGAAACACCATATATTTT.

The rearrangement links TRBV10-3 to TRBJ2-7; a weak D match, TRBD2 (5 bases). Germline assignment: CDR1 ENHRY and CDR2 SYGVKD. The CDR3 is made up of 12 amino acids. The V gene lost 7 bases and the J gene lost 7 bases, with 14 bases spanning the gap. The CDR3 DNA sequence: TGTGCCATCACCCCGGATTCGGGAGAGCAGTACTTC. Amino acids: CAITPDSGEQYF.

This chain connects TRBV9 to TRBJ1-2, with unresolved D. CDR1 and CDR2 from the germline V gene are SGDLS and YYNGEE. The V gene lost 3 bases and the J gene lost 4 bases, with 16 bases spanning the gap. The CDR3 totals 15 residues. The CDR3 nucleotides are TGTGCCAGCAGCGCTTCCTGGGCAGCCTCCTATGGCTACACCTTC. This codes for CASSASWAASYGYTF.

The rearrangement joins TRBV7-6 to TRBJ1-3, with TRBD1 matching over 7 bases. J lost 2 bases, V lost 5 bases, and 6 bases had no gene match. Germline-derived CDR1 and CDR2 are SGHVS and FNYEAQ. This CDR3 comprises 15 residues. In nucleotides, the CDR3 is TGTGCCAGCAGCGACAGGGAATCGGCTGGAAACACCATATATTTT. It yields the protein CASSDRESAGNTIYF.

The rearrangement links TRBV11-2 to TRBJ1-3; D perhaps matches TRBD1 (6 bases). CDR3 length: 16 residues. The ends were cut back, 1 base at V and 0 bases at J, with 10 bases in the middle. CDR1 and CDR2 (germline): SGHAT, FQNNGV. CDR3 bases: TGTGCCAGCAGCTTAGCCGGGGGGGCCTCTGGAAACACCATATATTTT. As protein: CASSLAGGASGNTIYF.

The J gene is TRBJ1-2, the V gene TRBV5-4; D gene ambiguous. This CDR3 has 13 residues. Per germline, CDR1 SGHNT and CDR2 YYREEE (reference sequence). Trimming shortened V by 4 bases and J by 6 bases, and 13 bases separated the two germline ends. CDR3 bases: TGTGCCAGCAGCCCATCCGAGCTTAATGGCTACACCTTC. Its protein is CASSPSELNGYTF.

This CDR3 reads CASSLSQGQETQYF. The CDR3 DNA reads as TGTGCCAGCAGTTTATCCCAGGGCCAAGAGACCCAGTACTTC. This rearrangement joins TRBV27 to TRBJ2-5; D might be TRBD1 (5 bases). CDR1 and CDR2 from the germline V gene are MNHEY and SMNVEV (reference sequence). V dropped 0 bases and J dropped 1 base, with 6 bases sitting between them. CDR3 length equals 14 residues.

V usage is TRBV29-1 and J usage is TRBJ1-2, with a tentative D call TRBD1 (6 bases). CDR1 is SQVTM and CDR2 is ANQGSEA in the germline V gene. This CDR3 has 17 amino acids. Trimming pared 0 bases from V and 2 bases from J, leaving 19 bases between. The CDR3 reads CSVEDITGLFGNYGYTF. For the CDR3, the DNA is TGCAGCGTTGAAGATATTACAGGGTTGTTTGGAAACTATGGCTACACCTTC.

CDR3 sequence: CASSYTRQKETQYF. CDR3 nucleotides: TGTGCCAGCAGTTACACCAGACAGAAAGAGACCCAGTACTTC. The V gene is TRBV6-6, the J gene TRBJ2-5, with D possibly matching TRBD1 (5 bases). The CDR3 contains 14 residues. V lost 2 bases and J lost 3, with 10 bases in between. Germline V gives CDR1 MNHNY, CDR2 SVGAGI (reference sequence).